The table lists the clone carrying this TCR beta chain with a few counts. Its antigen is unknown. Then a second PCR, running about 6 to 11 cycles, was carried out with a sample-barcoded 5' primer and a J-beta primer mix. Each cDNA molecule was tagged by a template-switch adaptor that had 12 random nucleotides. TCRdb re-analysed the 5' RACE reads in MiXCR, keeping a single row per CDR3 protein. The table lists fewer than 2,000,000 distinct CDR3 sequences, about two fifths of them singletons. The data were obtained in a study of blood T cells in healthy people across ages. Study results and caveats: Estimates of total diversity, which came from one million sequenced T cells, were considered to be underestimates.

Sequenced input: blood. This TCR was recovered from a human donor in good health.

CDR3 DNA: TGCGCCAGCAGCCCGAACCCAGGGGTGGCTTACAATGAGCAGTTCTTC. Residues: CASSPNPGVAYNEQFF. V is TRBV4-1 and J is TRBJ2-1; D perhaps matches TRBD1 (6 bases). V was pared by 4 bases and J by 4 bases, with 17 bases between. The CDR3 spans 16 residues. Germline V CDR1 and CDR2: MGHRA, YSYEKL.